The clone carrying this T cell receptor beta chain has just one count. This CDR3 comprises 13 residues. The V end was cut by 2 bases, the J end by 1 base, with 6 bases between. Germline values: CDR1 SGHRS, CDR2 YFSETQ. TCRdb re-derived calls from the 5' RACE reads in MiXCR, one entry per CDR3 protein. The sample carries tens of thousands of distinct CDR3 sequences, over 6.5% recorded once. The data are from a study of spatial heterogeneity in lung cancer. Described time point: sample taken at primary tumor resection. The sequence came from a female donor with early-stage non-small cell lung cancer. V gene TRBV5-1 combines with J gene TRBJ1-1, with D uncertain. Sequenced here: PBMCs, sampled at surgery. The CDR3 reads CASSLKQNTEAFF. The CDR3 DNA follows: TGCGCCAGCAGCTTAAAACAGAACACTGAAGCTTTCTTT.